Following are 27 T cell receptor beta chains from one sample sequenced in a study of blood T cell repertoires in COVID-19. Clones were sequenced by immunoSEQ multiplex PCR, and TCRdb holds only the in-frame ones, with some missing. This table holds 70,000 to 90,000 clones, about 85% found once. Material for sequencing was peripheral blood. The receptors here all came from a man between 60 and 75 years old with acute or convalescent COVID-19.

The chain combines TRBV30 with TRBJ1-5; 9 bases are a match to TRBD1. Per germline, CDR1 GTSNPN and CDR2 SVGIG (reference sequence). The CDR3 sequence is 13 residues long. The CDR3: CAIDRGSNQPQHF. The CDR3, as DNA: TGTGCTATCGACAGGGGGAGCAATCAGCCCCAGCATTTT.

This clone was observed many times. At the DNA level, this CDR3 is encoded by other sequences in the same sample as well. The V call is TRBV10-3, the J call TRBJ2-7; D is possibly TRBD1 (7 bases). The germline V gene has CDR1 ENHRY and CDR2 SYGVKD. CDR3 size: 15 residues. V was trimmed by 2 bases and J by 4 bases, leaving 15 bases between them. The chain's CDR3 is CAISEATGREYEQYF. The DNA for the CDR3 is TGTGCCATCAGTGAGGCGACAGGGCGGGAATACGAGCAGTACTTC.

The chain couples TRBV29-1 to TRBJ2-7; 8 bases line up with TRBD2. J lost 4 bases, V lost 5 bases, and 7 bases had no gene match. From germline, CDR1 is SQVTM and CDR2 ANQGSEA. The CDR3 spans 13 residues. DNA of the CDR3: TGCAGCGTTAGAGCGGGGGCCGAATACGAGCAGTACTTC. Amino acids: CSVRAGAEYEQYF.

The chain links TRBV5-1 to TRBJ1-1; no clear D gene. CDR3 length: 13 amino acids. Germline assignment: CDR1 SGHRS and CDR2 YFSETQ. Trimming cost V 4 bases and J 5 bases, with 12 bases left between them. This chain's CDR3 is CASSTTAGTEAFF. The CDR3 DNA follows: TGCGCCAGCAGCACCACAGCAGGAACTGAAGCTTTCTTT. Full variable domain (missing parts from reference TRBV5-1 and TRBJ1-1): KAGVTQTPRYLIKTRGQQVTLSCSPISGHRSVSWYQQTPGQGLQFLFEYFSETQRNKGNFPGRFSGRQFSNSRSEMNVSTLELGDSALYLCASSTTAGTEAFFGQGTRLTVV.

The chain employs TRBV14 and TRBJ2-1; tentative D call: TRBD2 (6 bases). The CDR3 spans 15 residues. Trimming stripped 2 bases from V and 8 bases from J, with 16 bases between. Germline V lookup: CDR1 SGHDN, CDR2 FVKESK. CDR3 protein: CASSQIDGSQDEQFF. CDR3 bases: TGTGCCAGCAGCCAAATCGACGGGAGTCAGGATGAGCAGTTCTTC.

The CDR3 region is CASSSLAEPTDTQYF. The CDR3 coding sequence is TGTGCCAGCAGCTCTTTAGCGGAACCCACAGATACGCAGTATTTT. The rearrangement joins TRBV3-1 (or the pseudogene TRBV3-2) to TRBJ2-3; maybe TRBD2 (6 bases). The V gene lost 5 bases and the J gene lost 2 bases, with 14 bases spanning the gap. The CDR3 is 15 amino acids. CDR1 and CDR2 from the germline V gene are LGHDT and YNNKEL (reference sequence).

The chain uses TRBV9 and TRBJ1-4; perhaps TRBD1 as D (6 bases). The CDR3 extends over 14 amino acids. The V end was cut by 4 bases, the J end by 8 bases, with 15 bases between. Germline V gives CDR1 SGDLS, CDR2 YYNGEE. This chain's CDR3 is CASSPEGGEEKLFF. CDR3 bases: TGTGCCAGCAGCCCCGAGGGGGGGGAGGAAAAACTGTTTTTT.

The chain carries TRBV4-1 and TRBJ2-3, with a tentative D call TRBD2 (6 bases). Trimming stripped 1 base from V and 2 bases from J, with 19 bases between. Germline CDR1 is MGHRA and CDR2 is YSYEKL. The CDR3 is 18 amino acids. This CDR3 reads CASSQVSGSQRATDTQYF. CDR3 in DNA: TGCGCCAGCAGCCAAGTCTCGGGTAGCCAGCGGGCCACAGATACGCAGTATTTT.

V is TRBV29-1 and J is TRBJ1-2; no firm D call. The CDR3 has 14 residues. Deletions cut 1 base from V and 0 bases from J, with 9 bases between. The germline CDR1 and CDR2 sequences are SQVTM and ANQGSEA. CDR3 nucleotides: TGCAGCGTTGAAGGTACAGTGCCTAACTATGGCTACACCTTC. This translates into CSVEGTVPNYGYTF.

This clone was picked up one time. V and J are TRBV6-6 and TRBJ1-2; TRBD1 might be the D (5 bases). This CDR3 spans 15 amino acids. CDR1 is MNHNY, CDR2 SVGAGI, per germline (reference sequence). Between the trimmed V and J ends, which lost 0 bases and 1 base, there was a span of 9 bases. CDR3 in amino acids: CASSYSRAVNYGYTF. CDR3 DNA sequence: TGTGCCAGCAGTTACTCCAGGGCCGTTAACTATGGCTACACCTTC.

The chain is built from TRBV18 and TRBJ1-5; the D gene is possibly TRBD1 (6 bases). V was cut by 3 bases and J by 5 bases, with 11 bases left in between. Germline values: CDR1 KGHSH, CDR2 LQKENI. CDR3 length: 14 residues. In nucleotides, the CDR3 is TGTGCCAGCTCACCGGGGAGGGGGTATCAGCCCCAGCATTTT. Its translation: CASSPGRGYQPQHF.

The rearrangement links TRBV19 to TRBJ1-1, with D possibly matching TRBD1 (6 bases). This CDR3 is built from 13 residues. With 10 bases removed from V and 4 bases from J, the gap between germline ends came to 16 bases. Germline CDR1 LNHDA, CDR2 SQIVND (reference sequence). The CDR3 nucleotides read TGTGCCACTCGCCGGCGGGGGCCCACTGAAGCTTTCTTT. Amino acid sequence: CATRRRGPTEAFF.

The chain links TRBV9 to TRBJ1-2, with 10 bases lining up with TRBD1. J was trimmed by 6 bases and V by 3 bases; bases with no gene match: 2. This CDR3 comprises 13 residues. Germline V gene lookup returns CDR1 SGDLS and CDR2 YYNGEE. For the CDR3, the DNA is TGTGCCAGCAGCGGGACAGGGGGAGATGGCTACACCTTC. It yields the protein CASSGTGGDGYTF.

The rearrangement joins TRBV2 to TRBJ1-3; D is ambiguous. The V end lost 3 bases, the J end lost 5 bases, and 5 bases lay between the germline ends. CDR3 length: 12 residues. Germline CDR1 SNHLY, CDR2 FYNNEI. Written as DNA, the CDR3 is TGTGCCAGCAGTGATACACGAAACACCATATATTTT. It specifies CASSDTRNTIYF.

The rearrangement uses TRBV30 and TRBJ1-1; 9 bases agree with TRBD1. The CDR3 loop spans 14 amino acids. The germline V gene has CDR1 GTSNPN and CDR2 SVGIG (reference sequence). CDR3 DNA: TGTGCTTCCGGGACAGGGAATACGAACACTGAAGCTTTCTTT. Translation gives CASGTGNTNTEAFF.

The rearrangement uses TRBV6-6 and TRBJ2-1, with D possibly TRBD1 on 5 matching bases. This CDR3 has 14 amino acids. Trimming removed 6 bases at V and 9 bases at J, with 18 bases between. Germline loops: CDR1 MNHNY, CDR2 SVGAGI (reference sequence). CDR3: CASSSQGVGSEQFF. CDR3 nucleotide sequence: TGTGCCAGCAGCTCCCAAGGGGTAGGCAGTGAGCAGTTCTTC.

The chain carries TRBV27 and TRBJ1-5; unclear D gene. Germline lookup yields CDR1 MNHEY and CDR2 SMNVEV (reference sequence). Trimming shortened V by 7 bases and J by 2 bases, and 6 bases separated the two germline ends. This CDR3 comprises 12 residues. CDR3 protein: CASTICNQPQHF. CDR3 nucleotides: TGTGCCAGCACAATTTGCAATCAGCCCCAGCATTTT.

The chain links TRBV20-1 to TRBJ2-3; 11 bases are a match to TRBD2. V was pared by 3 bases and J by 4 bases, with 9 bases of the junction left unmatched. CDR1 and CDR2 (germline): DFQATT, SNEGSKA (reference sequence). The CDR3 totals 16 residues. The CDR3 coding sequence is TGCAGTGCTAGTCCTATCACTAGCGGGAGCCCAGATACGCAGTATTTT. Translated: CSASPITSGSPDTQYF.

The chain is built from TRBV5-4 and TRBJ2-7; D remains ambiguous. The V gene lost 4 bases and the J gene lost 6 bases, with 20 bases spanning the gap. Germline CDR1 SGHNT, CDR2 YYREEE (reference sequence). The CDR3 contains 15 residues. CDR3 sequence (DNA): TGTGCCAGCAGCGCGAGGATAGGCGCCCCCTCCGAGCAGTACTTC. Residues: CASSARIGAPSEQYF.

This chain joins TRBV11-3 and TRBJ2-5, with a possible D match to TRBD2 (7 bases). V lost 2 bases to trimming and J lost 2 bases, with 12 bases between them. This CDR3 is 15 amino acids long. CDR1 SGHNT and CDR2 YENEEA come from the germline V gene. The chain's CDR3 is CASSLRGGLQETQYF. As DNA, the CDR3 is TGTGCCAGCAGCTTAAGGGGGGGACTTCAAGAGACCCAGTACTTC.

This clone was detected once. The chain recombines TRBV4-3 with TRBJ2-7; the D is unclear. This CDR3 is built from 15 residues. Looked up from germline, CDR1 is LGHNA and CDR2 is YSLEER. With 0 bases removed from V and 2 bases from J, the gap between germline ends came to 11 bases. This CDR3 is CASSQDEGEAYEQYF. In DNA form, the CDR3 reads TGCGCCAGCAGCCAAGATGAAGGTGAGGCCTACGAGCAGTACTTC.

This clone came up many times. The chain uses TRBV27 and TRBJ1-5; a weak D match, TRBD1 (5 bases). CDR3 length: 16 residues. CDR1 is MNHEY, CDR2 SMNVEV, per germline (reference sequence). V was shortened by 6 bases and J by 0 bases, with 15 bases between the two germline ends. The CDR3 sequence is CASRPKGTNSNQPQHF. The CDR3, as DNA: TGTGCCAGCAGGCCAAAGGGGACTAATAGCAATCAGCCCCAGCATTTT.

V gene TRBV7-2 combines with J gene TRBJ2-1; TRBD2 is a possible D gene (5 bases). The germline gives CDR1 SGHTA, CDR2 FQGNSA. Trimming removed 4 bases at V and 1 base at J, with 11 bases between. The CDR3 extends over 15 amino acids. CDR3 residues: CASSWTLRSYNEQFF. The CDR3 DNA is TGTGCCAGCAGCTGGACTTTGCGGTCCTACAATGAGCAGTTCTTC.

This chain uses TRBV6-4 with TRBJ2-3; TRBD2 agrees at 7 bases. The J segment lost 1 base and the V segment lost 3 bases, leaving 7 bases of the junction unmatched. Looked up from germline, CDR1 is MRHNA and CDR2 is SNTAGT. CDR3 size: 16 residues. The CDR3 coding sequence is TGTGCCAGCAGTGAGACTAGCTTGAGTCGCACAGATACGCAGTATTTT. Its translation is CASSETSLSRTDTQYF.

V is TRBV11-2 and J is TRBJ2-7, with TRBD2 matching 15 bases. Germline CDR1 and CDR2: SGHAT and FQNNGV. V dropped 4 bases and J dropped 1; count of bases not matched to a gene: 8. This CDR3 region has 18 residues. CDR3 region: CASSSPGLAGGGSYEQYF. The CDR3 DNA sequence: TGTGCCAGCAGCTCGCCGGGACTAGCGGGGGGTGGGTCCTACGAGCAGTACTTC.

V and J are TRBV18 and TRBJ2-3; 7 bases match TRBD2. Germline values: CDR1 KGHSH, CDR2 LQKENI. V shed 4 bases, J shed 6 bases, and the junction held 7 bases outside the gene matches. CDR3 length: 14 amino acids. The chain's CDR3 is CASSLRLASDTQYF. The CDR3 region has the DNA TGTGCCAGCTCACTCCGACTAGCATCGGATACGCAGTATTTT.

V usage is TRBV12-5 and J usage is TRBJ2-2, with D perhaps TRBD2 (6 bases). CDR1 is LGHNT and CDR2 is FRNRAP in the germline V gene. Trimming cost V 3 bases and J 5 bases, with 10 bases left between them. This CDR3 region has 14 residues. The CDR3 bases are TGTGCTAGTGGTTTCCCGGCGGGGACCGGGGAGCTGTTTTTT. This encodes CASGFPAGTGELFF.